This T cell receptor (beta chain) came from a study of T cell changes during pregnancy in multiple sclerosis (dated by TCRdb to between 2018 and 2020). Concerning the study at large: Changes in the T cell repertoire over the course of pregnancy were examined in this study in women with multiple sclerosis.

Note on this clone: Its antigen target is currently unknown. No base-level quality is on record; no much larger clone is a single base apart.

The method behind the library was the immunoSEQ multiplex PCR assay. TCRdb's version of the immuneACCESS table is confined to in-frame rearrangements and falls short of the full clone set. An unresolved V gene accounts for under half of the shortfall where checked; the remainder is of unknown origin. For this sample the table gives about 98,000 clones, of which 92% were detected only once. Together, the top ten hold approximately 2% of the sample. Spanning cysteine to phenylalanine, the CDR3 consists of 14 amino acids. Kept here is only the CDR3 DNA, which spans 42 bases and is read in frame from base 1. Between the V and J ends, shortened by 3 bases and 2 bases respectively, the junction contains 8 bases. Taken from the germline V gene, the CDR1 and CDR2 loops are MNHGY and SVAAGI.

The sequencing here drew on peripheral blood, taken after pregnancy. The source of this sequence is a female donor in good health, enrolled as a control in a pregnancy study. The chain was built from TRBV6-9 and TRBJ2-1; the D gene lacks a confident call. The sequence in DNA is TGTGCCAGCAGTTACCCCACTGCCTACAATGAGCAGTTCTTC. Its amino acids are CASSYPTAYNEQFF.